The 30 T cell receptor beta chains listed next were all sequenced from one sample in a study of T-cell reconstitution after alpha-beta-depleted transplantation in children. Preparation of the TCRbeta library involved a method that used unique molecular identifiers. TCRdb re-called the PCR reads with MiXCR, one entry per CDR3 protein. This table has about 540,000 distinct CDR3 sequences, about 16% appearing once. Specimen: PBMCs from the stem cell graft donor, collected from the stem cell graft. The receptors derive from a human donor who donated a stem cell graft to a child with acute lymphoblastic leukemia.

This clonotype was observed at least ten times. This chain joins TRBV20-1 and TRBJ1-2; unclear D gene. The length of the CDR3 is 11 residues. Trimming removed 0 bases at V and 4 bases at J, with 3 bases between. Per the germline V gene, CDR1 is DFQATT and CDR2 is SNEGSKA (reference sequence). The CDR3 loop is CSARDIYGYTF. CDR3 sequence (DNA): TGCAGTGCTAGAGATATCTATGGCTACACCTTC.

This chain connects TRBV15 to TRBJ2-3; the match to TRBD2 covers 10 bases. From germline, CDR1 is LNHNV and CDR2 YYDKDF (reference sequence). Trimming cost V 2 bases and J 2 bases; bases outside gene matches: 10. This CDR3 region has 18 residues. The DNA of the CDR3 is TGTGCCACCAGCAGATCCCTTACTAGCGGGACCTTCACAGATACGCAGTATTTT. Its translation is CATSRSLTSGTFTDTQYF.

The V gene is TRBV14, the J gene TRBJ2-7; D might be TRBD2 (6 bases). The ends were cut back, 3 bases at V and 1 base at J, with 13 bases in the middle. CDR3 length: 15 residues. CDR1 and CDR2 from the germline V gene are SGHDN and FVKESK. The CDR3 nucleotides are TGTGCCAGCAGCCACCAGGGAGGAGGGTCCTACGAGCAGTACTTC. Protein product: CASSHQGGGSYEQYF.

V usage is TRBV27 and J usage is TRBJ1-2; TRBD1 is a possible D gene (6 bases). Looked up from germline, CDR1 is MNHEY and CDR2 is SMNVEV (reference sequence). The V end was cut by 6 bases, the J end by 6 bases, with 23 bases between. CDR3 size: 16 residues. The CDR3 DNA sequence: TGTGCCAGCAGCCCCAGGGGCAGGCCCAGGAATGATGGCTACACCTTC. This codes for CASSPRGRPRNDGYTF.

The V and J genes are TRBV29-1 and TRBJ2-4; TRBD1 aligns across 8 bases. The V and J ends lost 7 bases and 0 bases, in that order; junction bases with no gene match: 11. The CDR3 is 16 amino acids. Germline CDR1 reads SQVTM; CDR2 reads ANQGSEA. The DNA for the CDR3 is TGCAGCGCCCGGACAGGGATGGGGGTAGCCAAAAACATTCAGTACTTC. Translation: CSARTGMGVAKNIQYF.

V is TRBV5-1 and J is TRBJ2-1; D is unclear. V was clipped by 4 bases and J by 8 bases, with 16 bases between them. Germline-derived CDR1 and CDR2 are SGHRS and YFSETQ. This CDR3 is 14 amino acids long. The CDR3 loop reads CASSRANRVDEQFF. The CDR3 DNA sequence: TGCGCCAGCAGCCGGGCCAACCGGGTGGATGAGCAGTTCTTC.

The chain links TRBV29-1 to TRBJ1-2, with D possibly TRBD1 on 5 matching bases. Trimming took off 6 bases at V and 2 bases at J, with 19 bases between the two ends. Germline V CDR1 and CDR2: SQVTM, ANQGSEA. The CDR3 contains 15 residues. CDR3 sequence (DNA): TGCAGCGTAGGCGGGTCTAGACAGACGAACTATGGCTACACCTTC. Encoded protein: CSVGGSRQTNYGYTF.

This clonotype turned up a few times. V and J are TRBV5-1 and TRBJ1-2, with D possibly TRBD1 on 6 matching bases. Trimming stripped 2 bases from V and 4 bases from J, with 15 bases between. CDR1 is SGHRS and CDR2 is YFSETQ in the germline V gene. The CDR3 consists of 15 residues. The CDR3: CASSLATDRSYGYTF. The CDR3 nucleotides read TGCGCCAGCAGCTTAGCCACGGACAGATCCTATGGCTACACCTTC.

V gene TRBV5-1 combines with J gene TRBJ1-6; a weak D match, TRBD1 (5 bases). Looked up from germline, CDR1 is SGHRS and CDR2 is YFSETQ. This CDR3 has 15 residues. Trimming took off 0 bases at V and 10 bases at J, with 14 bases between the two ends. In DNA form, the CDR3 reads TGCGCCAGCAGCTTGGAACTGGGGCGGCCCTCACCCCTCCACTTT. Translation: CASSLELGRPSPLHF. Combining the CDR3 with reference TRBV5-1 and TRBJ1-6 gives the whole variable domain KAGVTQTPRYLIKTRGQQVTLSCSPISGHRSVSWYQQTPGQGLQFLFEYFSETQRNKGNFPGRFSGRQFSNSRSEMNVSTLELGDSALYLCASSLELGRPSPLHFGNGTRLTVT.

This clonotype occurred a few times. The chain combines TRBV6-5 with TRBJ2-1, with 13 bases lining up with TRBD2. The CDR3 consists of 17 residues. After removal of 1 base from V and 10 bases from J, the junction contained 10 bases not matched to a gene. Germline V gene sequence: CDR1 MNHEY, CDR2 SVGAGI. CDR3 residues: CASSYLLGTSGTQEQFF. Here the CDR3 DNA reads TGTGCCAGCAGTTACTTGCTTGGGACTAGCGGGACTCAAGAGCAGTTCTTC.

CDR3 DNA sequence: TGTGCCACCAGTGCCTCGAGAGCCTTAGTCAATGAGCAGTTCTTC. The encoded protein is CATSASRALVNEQFF. J is TRBJ2-1 and V is TRBV24-1; D gene unclear. The V end lost 5 bases, the J end lost 6 bases, and 16 bases lay between the germline ends. Germline CDR1 KGHDR, CDR2 SFDVKD. The CDR3 totals 15 residues.

This clonotype showed up just a few times. The J gene is TRBJ2-1, the V gene TRBV7-9; D call uncertain. V was shortened by 8 bases and J by 6 bases, with 17 bases between the two germline ends. Germline loops: CDR1 SEHNR, CDR2 FQNEAQ (reference sequence). This CDR3 has 14 residues. The CDR3 DNA is TGTGCCAGCGCTGACTTCTCTCTTTCCAATGAGCAGTTCTTC. The encoded protein is CASADFSLSNEQFF.

This clonotype was seen a few times. This chain connects TRBV12-3 or TRBV12-4 to TRBJ2-2; perhaps TRBD2 as D (5 bases). The CDR3 is 13 residues long. V was pared by 3 bases and J by 6 bases, with 8 bases between. The CDR3 bases are TGTGCCAGCAGTTTCTTCGGGGCCGGGGAGCTGTTTTTT. It translates to CASSFFGAGELFF.

CDR3 sequence (DNA): TGCAGTGCTAGAGATATCAGGGGTCAAAGGAATGAGCAGTTCTTC. Protein sequence: CSARDIRGQRNEQFF. This rearrangement joins TRBV20-1 to TRBJ2-1; TRBD1 is a possible D gene (6 bases). Trimming took off 0 bases at V and 7 bases at J, with 16 bases between the two ends. Germline values: CDR1 DFQATT, CDR2 SNEGSKA (reference sequence). The CDR3 runs to 15 residues.

The chain recombines TRBV4-2 with TRBJ1-2; D unclear. CDR3 length: 14 residues. With 1 base removed from V and 5 bases from J, the gap between germline ends came to 11 bases. Germline CDR1 is LGHNA and CDR2 is YNFKEQ. The CDR3 protein is CASSQAGKSYGYTF. DNA of the CDR3: TGTGCCAGCAGCCAAGCGGGAAAGTCGTATGGCTACACCTTC.

This clonotype was recorded a few times. The chain uses TRBV5-1 and TRBJ2-5, with TRBD2 matching over 7 bases. The CDR3 totals 15 residues. V shed 2 bases, J shed 5 bases, and the junction held 9 bases outside the gene matches. Germline CDR1 reads SGHRS; CDR2 reads YFSETQ. CDR3 amino acids: CASSFSGGSQETQYF. CDR3 nucleotides: TGCGCCAGCAGCTTTAGTGGCGGGAGCCAGGAGACCCAGTACTTC. Variable domain in full (rest from reference TRBV5-1 and TRBJ2-5): KAGVTQTPRYLIKTRGQQVTLSCSPISGHRSVSWYQQTPGQGLQFLFEYFSETQRNKGNFPGRFSGRQFSNSRSEMNVSTLELGDSALYLCASSFSGGSQETQYFGPGTRLLVL.

V usage is TRBV7-9 and J usage is TRBJ2-7, with no clear D. Germline-derived CDR1 and CDR2 are SEHNR and FQNEAQ (reference sequence). Trimming removed 4 bases at V and 4 bases at J, with 14 bases between. The CDR3 covers 14 residues. In nucleotides, the CDR3 is TGTGCCAGCAGCTCCACGACCGATCCGTACGAGCAGTACTTC. Its translation: CASSSTTDPYEQYF. Together with reference TRBV7-9 and TRBJ2-7, the CDR3 gives the full variable domain: DTGVSQNPRHKITKRGQNVTFRCDPISEHNRLYWYRQTLGQGPEFLTYFQNEAQLEKSRLLSDRFSAERPKGSFSTLEIQRTEQGDSAMYLCASSSTTDPYEQYFGPGTRLTVT.

The chain uses TRBV3-1 and TRBJ2-7; no clear D. CDR1 and CDR2 from the germline V gene are LGHDT and YNNKEL (reference sequence). This CDR3 region has 13 residues. With 2 bases removed from V and 5 bases from J, the gap between germline ends came to 10 bases. The CDR3 protein is CASSQSVRDEQYF. The CDR3 bases are TGTGCCAGCAGCCAATCGGTACGGGACGAGCAGTACTTC.

Only a few counts were recorded for this clonotype. The chain couples TRBV5-1 to TRBJ2-3; TRBD2 matches 7 bases. The junction had 5 bases not matched to a gene; V was cut back by 3 bases and J by 1 base. This CDR3 comprises 15 residues. Germline loops: CDR1 SGHRS, CDR2 YFSETQ. The CDR3 loop reads CASSSGLGGTDTQYF. In DNA form, the CDR3 reads TGCGCCAGCAGCTCCGGACTAGGGGGCACAGATACGCAGTATTTT.

This clonotype was seen a few times. The chain recombines TRBV29-1 with TRBJ2-1, with TRBD1 matching 8 bases. CDR1 is SQVTM, CDR2 ANQGSEA, per germline. V lost 5 bases and J lost 6; bases outside the gene matches: 9. CDR3 length: 14 residues. The CDR3 DNA sequence: TGCAGCGTTCCTCCACGGACAGGGACCAATGAGCAGTTCTTC. This sequence encodes CSVPPRTGTNEQFF.

The chain links TRBV5-1 to TRBJ1-6, with 9 bases matching TRBD1. CDR1 and CDR2 (germline): SGHRS, YFSETQ. Losses at the gene ends were 4 bases for V and 10 bases for J; bases not matched to a gene: 9. This CDR3 has 15 amino acids. The CDR3 sequence: CASSPKTGGESPLHF. CDR3 DNA sequence: TGCGCCAGCAGCCCTAAGACAGGGGGGGAATCACCCCTCCACTTT.

The CDR3 DNA reads as TGTGCCAGCAGCGGAACAGGGTTGGATACAGATACGCAGTATTTT. This sequence encodes CASSGTGLDTDTQYF. J is TRBJ2-3 and V is TRBV7-2; maybe TRBD1 (6 bases). The CDR3 runs 15 residues. The V end lost 5 bases, the J end lost 3 bases, and 15 bases lay between the germline ends. Germline lookup yields CDR1 SGHTA and CDR2 FQGNSA.

The chain has TRBV5-1 and TRBJ2-2, with a possible D match to TRBD1 (6 bases). Trimming took 4 bases from V and 4 from J, leaving 14 bases between them. This CDR3 comprises 15 residues. Germline V CDR1 and CDR2: SGHRS, YFSETQ. CDR3 protein: CASSPNPGVTGELFF. The CDR3 DNA is TGCGCCAGCAGCCCGAATCCAGGGGTCACCGGGGAGCTGTTTTTT.

This clonotype has a handful of counts. The chain couples TRBV4-1 to TRBJ2-7, with TRBD2 identical over 16 bases. CDR3 length: 19 residues. Germline V gives CDR1 MGHRA, CDR2 YSYEKL. V trimming: 0 bases; J trimming: 0 bases; junction bases outside the gene matches: 5. The CDR3 DNA is TGCGCCAGCAGCCAAGAAGGGGGACTAGCGGGAGGGATCTCCTACGAGCAGTACTTC. Amino acids: CASSQEGGLAGGISYEQYF.

This sequence joins TRBV7-9 and TRBJ2-5; no reliable D call. From germline, CDR1 is SEHNR and CDR2 FQNEAQ (reference sequence). The CDR3 sequence is 12 residues long. The V end was cut by 1 base, the J end by 4 bases, with 4 bases between. CDR3 DNA: TGTGCCAGCAGCTTAGTGGTAGAGACCCAGTACTTC. Protein: CASSLVVETQYF. The full variable domain, in which reference TRBV7-9 and TRBJ2-5 provide the parts outside the CDR3, is DTGVSQNPRHKITKRGQNVTFRCDPISEHNRLYWYRQTLGQGPEFLTYFQNEAQLEKSRLLSDRFSAERPKGSFSTLEIQRTEQGDSAMYLCASSLVVETQYFGPGTRLLVL.

This chain joins TRBV3-1 and TRBJ2-2; D gene unclear. The germline V and J ends were trimmed by 1 base and 0 bases, with 6 bases remaining between them. This CDR3 has 15 residues. Germline V lookup: CDR1 LGHDT, CDR2 YNNKEL (reference sequence). This CDR3 reads CASSQVPPNTGELFF. The DNA for the CDR3 is TGTGCCAGCAGCCAAGTCCCGCCGAACACCGGGGAGCTGTTTTTT.

This chain uses TRBV20-1 with TRBJ1-5; D remains ambiguous. The CDR3 contains 14 residues. Germline CDR1 reads DFQATT; CDR2 reads SNEGSKA (reference sequence). V was clipped by 6 bases and J by 0 bases, with 12 bases between them. CDR3 DNA sequence: TGCAGTGCAGAAGACCCTTATAGCAATCAGCCCCAGCATTTT. Its translation is CSAEDPYSNQPQHF.

This clonotype appeared a few times. V and J are TRBV4-2 and TRBJ2-2; 7 bases are a match to TRBD2. There are 17 residues in the CDR3. The V and J ends lost 1 base and 5 bases, in that order; junction bases with no gene match: 10. CDR1 LGHNA and CDR2 YNFKEQ come from the germline V gene. In DNA, the CDR3 is TGTGCCAGCAGCCAAGCCCGGGGCGGGGGAGGGACCGGGGAGCTGTTTTTT. It specifies CASSQARGGGGTGELFF.

This clonotype was found a few times. The rearrangement uses TRBV12-3 or TRBV12-4 and TRBJ1-2; D gene ambiguous. Trimming took off 2 bases at V and 3 bases at J, with 10 bases between the two ends. The CDR3 consists of 14 residues. The CDR3 nucleotides read TGTGCCAGCAGTTTAATTGGGGATGACTATGGCTACACCTTC. As protein: CASSLIGDDYGYTF.

This clonotype was seen ten or more times. The V call is TRBV7-2, the J call TRBJ2-5, with 13 nucleotides matching TRBD2. The CDR3 consists of 15 residues. Unmatched junction bases numbered 2, after V lost 3 bases and J lost 4 bases. Germline-derived CDR1 and CDR2 are SGHTA and FQGNSA. This CDR3 reads CASSFRLAGGETQYF. Written as DNA, the CDR3 is TGTGCCAGCAGCTTCCGACTAGCGGGAGGAGAGACCCAGTACTTC.